What follows are 6 T cell receptor beta chains derived from one specimen sequenced in a study of T cell responses to AZD1222 COVID-19 vaccine. Only in-frame clones appear in the TCRdb table, and some are missing; sequencing was by immunoSEQ multiplex PCR. The sample table includes about 140,000 clones. Sequenced sample: peripheral blood. The receptors shown here come from an adult in good health.

V usage is TRBV28 and J usage is TRBJ2-2; D is unclear. V lost 3 bases to trimming and J lost 9 bases, with 14 bases between them. Germline assignment: CDR1 MDHEN and CDR2 SYDVKM. This CDR3 is built from 14 residues. CDR3 sequence: CASSFVPGYRELFF. CDR3 DNA sequence: TGTGCCAGCAGTTTTGTCCCGGGTTACCGGGAGCTGTTTTTT.

This chain links TRBV7-9 with TRBJ1-4; D gene ambiguous. The germline V and J ends were trimmed by 0 bases and 2 bases, with 4 bases remaining between them. There are 14 residues in the CDR3. Germline V lookup: CDR1 SEHNR, CDR2 FQNEAQ (reference sequence). CDR3 DNA: TGTGCCAGCAGCTTAGCGGGTACTAATGAAAAACTGTTTTTT. It encodes CASSLAGTNEKLFF.

The chain couples TRBV7-9 to TRBJ1-6, with TRBD1 matching over 8 bases. The V gene end was trimmed by 5 bases and the J gene end by 8 bases; junction bases not matched to a gene: 17. CDR3 size: 18 residues. Germline CDR1 reads SEHNR; CDR2 reads FQNEAQ (reference sequence). The CDR3 loop is CASSLQLRTGFVDSPLHF. For the CDR3, the DNA is TGTGCCAGCAGCCTTCAACTCAGGACAGGGTTTGTTGATTCACCCCTCCACTTT.

The chain employs TRBV9 and TRBJ1-4; tentative D call: TRBD1 (5 bases). CDR1 SGDLS and CDR2 YYNGEE come from the germline V gene. The V and J ends lost 0 bases and 7 bases respectively, with 16 bases between them. The CDR3 contains 16 residues. The CDR3 bases are TGTGCCAGCAGCGTAGATGGGCAGGGAGGGAGTGAAAAACTGTTTTTT. This gives the protein CASSVDGQGGSEKLFF.

V and J are TRBV29-1 and TRBJ2-5; D ambiguous. The CDR3 extends over 12 amino acids. The germline V gene has CDR1 SQVTM and CDR2 ANQGSEA. Trimming left V 4 bases short and J 1 base short, with 7 bases between. This chain's CDR3 is CSVAESQETQYF. The CDR3 DNA reads as TGCAGCGTTGCGGAGAGCCAAGAGACCCAGTACTTC.

The genes are TRBV11-3 and TRBJ1-4, with D possibly TRBD1 on 6 matching bases. The V gene lost 5 bases and the J gene lost 0 bases, with 16 bases spanning the gap. From germline, CDR1 is SGHNT and CDR2 YENEEA. This CDR3 contains 17 residues. CDR3 residues: CASSPHGGPATNEKLFF. CDR3 nucleotides: TGTGCCAGCAGCCCCCATGGGGGCCCTGCAACTAATGAAAAACTGTTTTTT.